This entry concerns a single T cell receptor beta chain. Its antigen is unidentified. This sample is drawn from a study of T cell responses to AZD1222 COVID-19 vaccine. The overall study: Second-dose intervals near 4 or 12 weeks were combined. General study results and limits: Females made up more of the donors, who were largely white British, and clonal diversity may have come out too low. Within unmutated variant regions lay the reported targets of nearly half of spike-specific TCRs.

Trimming removed 1 base from V and 4 bases from J; junction bases left unmatched: 6. Germline assignment: CDR1 MNHNS and CDR2 SASEGT. The CDR3 has 17 residues. Generated by immunoSEQ multiplex PCR, the TCRdb table keeps only in-frame clones and is missing some. The data contain 150,000 to 200,000 clones, over 75% of them singletons. The TCR originated in an adult in good health. This specimen was peripheral blood, taken on day 0 of AZD1222 vaccination. The chain is built from TRBV6-1 and TRBJ2-2; 10 nucleotides align to TRBD2. CDR3 nucleotide sequence: TGTGCCAGCAGTGAAGATAGCGGGGGGTTTATCACCGGGGAGCTGTTTTTT. Protein product: CASSEDSGGFITGELFF.